Listed below are T cell receptor beta chains from one sample, sequenced in a study of identical twins. Each CDR3 protein is one row after TCRdb ran MiXCR on the 5' RACE reads. The sample consists of about 240,000 distinct CDR3 sequences, approximately 10% of them appearing once. The sample taken for sequencing was memory T cells sorted from blood. These receptor sequences come from a man between 50 and 59 years old in good health. The CDR3 runs from the conserved cysteine through the conserved F or W.

j_gene,v_gene,CDR3aa
TRBJ1-5,TRBV6-1,CASSRTGVGQPQHF
TRBJ1-1,TRBV5-6,CASSTQGVNTEAFF
TRBJ2-5,TRBV5-1,CASSDRQGPSETQYF
TRBJ2-3,TRBV7-2,CASSPNLRGTQYF
TRBJ1-4,TRBV5-5,CASSISTGGLEKLFF
TRBJ2-1,TRBV5-1,CASSLFMNEQFF
TRBJ1-1,TRBV20-1,CSAGILGNTEAFF
TRBJ2-5,TRBV5-1,CASSSDTGTEETQYF
TRBJ2-2,TRBV4-1,CASSQDETVGRLFF
TRBJ2-3,TRBV11-2,CASSLSGGSKGADTQYF
TRBJ2-1,TRBV5-5,CASSPRTGSYNEQFF
TRBJ2-3,TRBV20-1,CSARSSSGADTDTQYF
TRBJ2-7,TRBV20-1,CSARVSMYRYEQYF
TRBJ1-6,TRBV5-6,CASGYRGGSPLHF
TRBJ2-1,TRBV5-1,CASSRTSGNLNEQFF
TRBJ1-5,TRBV28,CASTQVSNQPQHF
TRBJ2-3,TRBV5-1,CASNNWPGQITDTQYF
TRBJ2-3,TRBV25-1,CASSDSGYTDTQYF
TRBJ2-1,TRBV5-5,CASSLVRGLVENEQFF
TRBJ2-1,TRBV27,CASSFRAGVNNEQFF
TRBJ2-2,TRBV20-1,CSARRRVSNTGELFF
TRBJ2-4,TRBV4-1,CASSQGAAGAKNIQYF
TRBJ1-1,TRBV20-1,CSATRERTGGSEAFF
TRBJ2-1,TRBV2,CASHRYNEQFF
TRBJ2-5,TRBV7-3,CASSLREGWLAGEEVTQYF
TRBJ2-1,TRBV4-1,CASSLTRLAGDEQFF
TRBJ2-2,TRBV12-3/TRBV12-4,CASSLSSGSPGELFF
TRBJ2-6,TRBV28,CASSAPGQGVSSGANVLTF
TRBJ1-1,TRBV2,CASSVIGGSGAFF
TRBJ2-3,TRBV7-2,CASSLGVLTDTQYF
TRBJ2-3,TRBV5-1,CASTPFGGSTDTQYF
TRBJ2-5,TRBV19,CASRDRSETQYF
TRBJ2-1,TRBV4-3,CASSHDRGHQFF
TRBJ2-7,TRBV7-9,CASSLTTYEQYF
TRBJ1-6,TRBV4-3,CASSQDGRGSPLHF
TRBJ1-4,TRBV7-8,CASSQGTIATNEKLFF
TRBJ2-1,TRBV5-1,CASSLDRESSYNEQFF
TRBJ2-2,TRBV29-1,CSVAQGTRDTGELFF
TRBJ2-3,TRBV18,CASSPISQGSTDTQYF
TRBJ1-5,TRBV15,CATSRALGDQPQHF
TRBJ2-7,TRBV11-1,CASTGTGAYEQYF
TRBJ1-2,TRBV6-2/TRBV6-3,CASRRTNYGYTF
TRBJ2-3,TRBV20-1,CSARRGRYSTDTQYF
TRBJ2-3,TRBV20-1,CSARNPTTRLNTDTQYF
TRBJ1-1,TRBV7-2,CASSTTAMRNTEAFF
TRBJ2-1,TRBV18,CASSGTGGGNEQFF
TRBJ2-2,TRBV20-1,CSAGSTDGELFF
TRBJ1-1,TRBV4-3,CASSQDLAGARTEAFF
TRBJ1-2,TRBV3-1,CASSPGAYGYTF
TRBJ2-3,TRBV6-2/TRBV6-3,CASSSSGTRMGTQYF
TRBJ1-1,TRBV20-1,CSATNRDGNTEAFF
TRBJ2-2,TRBV2,CASGLAGGTGELFF
TRBJ1-5,TRBV7-8,CASSLFVGLSNQPQHF
TRBJ2-7,TRBV6-1,CASGMLAGPYEQYF